This T cell receptor beta chain was captured in a study of blood T cell repertoires in COVID-19. In the authors' workflow: The authors estimated nucleated cell counts from reference gene primer amplification. TCRdb keeps only in-frame clones here, not all; method: immunoSEQ multiplex PCR. Clone size and the V and J calls come from that table; the DNA yielded D and trimming. This table has 200,000 to 300,000 clones, 82% appearing once. This clone turned up a few times. From germline, CDR1 is MNHNY and CDR2 SVGAGI (reference sequence). The CDR3 is made up of 16 amino acids. V dropped 5 bases and J dropped 4; count of bases not matched to a gene: 9.

The source of this sequence is a woman aged 55-70 years with active or convalescent COVID-19. The V and J genes are TRBV6-6 and TRBJ2-2; 8 positions agree with TRBD2. Input material: peripheral blood. CDR3 loop: CASSLTSVGSTGELFF. The CDR3 DNA sequence: TGTGCCAGCAGTCTGACTAGCGTAGGATCCACCGGGGAGCTGTTTTTT.